Listed here is a single TCR beta chain. V gave up 2 bases and J gave up 3 bases; unmatched junction bases: 6. CDR1 is SGHKS, CDR2 YYEKEE, per germline (reference sequence). CDR3 length equals 15 residues. The sample originates from a study of T cell changes during pregnancy in multiple sclerosis. Only in-frame clones appear in the TCRdb table, and some are missing; sequencing was by immunoSEQ multiplex PCR. Counted here are approximately 63,000 clones, 90% to 95% occurring once; the ten biggest clones make up less than 1.5%. Sample: peripheral blood, taken after pregnancy. V and J are TRBV5-5 and TRBJ1-1; 8 bases align to TRBD1. The receptor was derived from a female donor in good health, enrolled as a control in a pregnancy study. DNA of the CDR3: TGTGCCAGCAGCTTACCTCAGGGGGCTTACACTGAAGCTTTCTTT. Translation: CASSLPQGAYTEAFF.